This T cell receptor (beta chain) was sequenced in a study of shared clonotypes between healthy human individuals. Authors' processing steps: ImmunoSEQ yielded junction-only sequences lacking quality scores, so filtering differed. The method was immunoSEQ multiplex PCR; TCRdb's version includes in-frame clones alone and lacks a portion of them. That table supplies the V and J calls and clone size; D and trimming were determined from the DNA. The sample has about 79,000 clones; 60% to 80% are singletons. CD8 memory merged CD45RO+ cells and CCR7-negative CD45RA+ TemRA cells into one population. Trimming cost V 8 bases and J 0 bases, with 14 bases left between them. Germline V lookup: CDR1 MNHEY, CDR2 SVGAGI. The CDR3 loop spans 15 amino acids. This clone has ten or more counts.

This sequence originates from a man aged 25 to 40 in good health. Sequencing was performed on memory CD8+ T cells sorted from blood. As to subset: CD45RO+ cells pooled with CCR7-negative TemRA cells. V usage is TRBV6-5 and J usage is TRBJ1-5; D unclear. The CDR3 region is CASGKGGHSNQPQHF. In DNA form, the CDR3 reads TGTGCCAGCGGAAAGGGCGGTCATAGCAATCAGCCCCAGCATTTT.